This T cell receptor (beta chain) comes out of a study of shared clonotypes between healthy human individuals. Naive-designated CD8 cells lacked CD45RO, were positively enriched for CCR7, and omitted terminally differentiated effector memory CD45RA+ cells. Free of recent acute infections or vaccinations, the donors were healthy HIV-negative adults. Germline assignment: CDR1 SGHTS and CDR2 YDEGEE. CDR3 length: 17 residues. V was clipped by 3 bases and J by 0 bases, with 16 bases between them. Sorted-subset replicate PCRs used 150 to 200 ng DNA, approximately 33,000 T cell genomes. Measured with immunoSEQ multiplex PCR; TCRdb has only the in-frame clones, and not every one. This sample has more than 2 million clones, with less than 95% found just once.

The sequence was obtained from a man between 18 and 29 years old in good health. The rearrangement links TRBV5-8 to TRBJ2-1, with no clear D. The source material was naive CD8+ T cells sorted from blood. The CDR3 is CASSSNLHESSYNEQFF. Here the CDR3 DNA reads TGTGCCAGCAGCTCCAACTTACATGAGAGCTCCTACAATGAGCAGTTCTTC.